This record concerns one T cell receptor beta chain sequence. Its antigen is unknown. The data were obtained in a study of CD8+ T cells in alopecia areata. Points from the study as a whole: Patients shared TCRs less clearly than mice did, possibly owing to HLA.

Samples from alopecia areata patients were lesional scalp punch biopsies and peripheral blood. Following extraction, RNA underwent reverse transcription to cDNA, which served as the sequencing template. TCRdb's copy holds only in-frame clones and misses some; the assay was immunoSEQ multiplex PCR. The profile shows approximately 180,000 clones, roughly 60% of them singletons. V was clipped by 6 bases and J by 7 bases; unmatched bases: 13. The CDR3 sequence is 16 residues long. Looked up from germline, CDR1 is SGHTA and CDR2 is FQGTGA. This chain connects TRBV7-3 to TRBJ2-1; 9 nucleotides line up with TRBD1. The TCR originated in a human donor with alopecia areata. The sequenced sample was CD4+ T cells sorted from blood, obtained at week 0. CDR3 protein: CASSIGPGQGGNEQFF. As DNA, the CDR3 is TGTGCCAGCAGTATCGGACCGGGACAGGGAGGGAATGAGCAGTTCTTC.